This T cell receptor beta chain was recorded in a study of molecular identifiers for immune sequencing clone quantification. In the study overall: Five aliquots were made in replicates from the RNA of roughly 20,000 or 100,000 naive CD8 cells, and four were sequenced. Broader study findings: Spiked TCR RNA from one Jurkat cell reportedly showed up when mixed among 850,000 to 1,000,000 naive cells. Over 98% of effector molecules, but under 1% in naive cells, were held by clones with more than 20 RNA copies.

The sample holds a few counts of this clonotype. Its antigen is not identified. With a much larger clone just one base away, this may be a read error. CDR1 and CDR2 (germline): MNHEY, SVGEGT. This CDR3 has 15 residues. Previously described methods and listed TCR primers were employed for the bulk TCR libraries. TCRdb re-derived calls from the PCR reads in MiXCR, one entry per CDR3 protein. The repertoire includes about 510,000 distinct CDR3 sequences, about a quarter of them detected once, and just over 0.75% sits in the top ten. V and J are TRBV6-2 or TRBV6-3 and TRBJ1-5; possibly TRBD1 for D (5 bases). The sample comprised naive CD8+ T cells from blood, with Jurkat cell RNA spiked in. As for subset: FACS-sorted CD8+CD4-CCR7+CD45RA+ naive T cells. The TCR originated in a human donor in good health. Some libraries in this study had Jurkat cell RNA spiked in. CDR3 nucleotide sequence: TGTGCCAGCAGTTACGTTGCAGGGTACAATCAGCCCCTGCATTTT. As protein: CASSYVAGYNQPLHF.